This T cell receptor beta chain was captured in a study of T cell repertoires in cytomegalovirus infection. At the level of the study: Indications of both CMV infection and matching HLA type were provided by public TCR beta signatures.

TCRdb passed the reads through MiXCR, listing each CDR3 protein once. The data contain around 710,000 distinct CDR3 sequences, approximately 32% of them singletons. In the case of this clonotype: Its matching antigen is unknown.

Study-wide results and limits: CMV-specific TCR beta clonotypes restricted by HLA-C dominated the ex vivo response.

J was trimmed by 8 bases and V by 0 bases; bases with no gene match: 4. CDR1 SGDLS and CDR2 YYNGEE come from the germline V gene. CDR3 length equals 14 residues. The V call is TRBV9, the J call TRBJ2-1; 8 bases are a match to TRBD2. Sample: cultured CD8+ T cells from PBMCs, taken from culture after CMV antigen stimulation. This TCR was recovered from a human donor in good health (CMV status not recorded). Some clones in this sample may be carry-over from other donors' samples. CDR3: CASSVGGTSYEQFF. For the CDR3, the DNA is TGTGCCAGCAGCGTAGGTGGGACTAGTTATGAGCAGTTCTTC.